This T cell receptor beta chain derives from a study of a mutant IDH1 vaccine in newly diagnosed glioma (dated by TCRdb to about 2021). The study in broad terms: Eight vaccinations were administered to patients in weeks 1, 3, 5, 7, 11, 15, 19 and 23, corresponding to visits V03 through V10. Of the 25 to 40 patients who were treated, about 60% were male and 37.5% were female, and the mean age was approximately 40 years. Before enrollment, patients had received standard therapy of radiotherapy alone, temozolomide alone, or radiochemotherapy with temozolomide; most received the combination. Vaccination began 4-6 weeks after radiotherapy alone, or alongside temozolomide cycles in the chemotherapy-containing groups. Longitudinal TCRB deep sequencing was done for roughly 23 treated patients, wherever samples were available for exploratory analyses. Peripheral blood was drawn at six visits: V03 (baseline), V05, V07, V10, V12 and V13.

The label giving this sample's time point can be read as: week 11, during vaccination. Every vaccine dose consisted of 300 ug of a 20-mer mutant IDH1 peptide in Montanide, administered subcutaneously together with topical imiquimod. All donors had newly diagnosed IDH1-mutant astrocytomas of WHO grade 3 or 4 that showed loss of nuclear ATRX. The samples were drawn from NOA16, a multicentre, single-arm, open-label phase I trial in Germany that tested a mutant IDH1 peptide vaccine in humans for the first time. Genomic DNA for TCRB sequencing was isolated from EDTA blood with the DNeasy Blood and Tissue Kit. The library was obtained by the immunoSEQ multiplex PCR assay. Rearranged TCR beta chain sequences were amplified using the hsTCRB Kit according to the manufacturer's protocol. An Illumina MiSeq was used to sequence the TCRB libraries. The original methods were these. Demultiplexing, trimming and gene mapping were performed with the kit vendor's proprietary platform. TCRdb's version of the immuneACCESS table is confined to in-frame rearrangements and falls short of the full clone set. An unresolved V gene accounts for under half of the shortfall where checked; the remainder is of unknown origin. V, J and clone size are taken as reported in that table, and D and trimming were inferred from the DNA itself. The sample table lists 60,000 or so clones, about nine tenths of them with a count of one. The top ten clonotypes cover more than 1.5% of the sample.

Trimming takes 2 bases from V and 7 bases from J, and the germline ends sit 15 bases apart. The germline V gene encodes CDR1 SGHTA and CDR2 FQGNSA. Its CDR3 holds 15 amino acids, cysteine through phenylalanine. Only the CDR3 part of the read is kept: 45 bases, read in frame from the first base. Paper-wide results and their limitations: The authors stated that sample limitations prevented analyses of patient blood samples from being reproduced. Immune responses induced by the vaccine were seen in over 80% of patients across multiple MHC alleles. Changes in the top peripheral T cell clonotypes picked up by TCRB sequencing did not appear to be linked to pseudoprogression. PBMC samples for TCRB deep sequencing were selected based on availability.

The count of this clone is one. No antigen is known for it. No base-level quality is on record; no much larger clone is a single base apart. Sequences were derived from PBMCs, sampled from a glioma patient whose treatment included an IDH1 peptide vaccine. The receptor was derived from a man aged 35 to 55 with glioma. The chain was built from TRBV7-2 and TRBJ1-5, with TRBD1 tentatively as D gene (5 bases match). The nucleotides are TGTGCCAGCAGCTTAAACCCGGGGCTAGGGCAGCCCCAGCATTTT. Its coded protein is CASSLNPGLGQPQHF. The variable domain in full, with residues beyond the CDR3 obtained from the reference TRBV7-2 and TRBJ1-5 genes, is GAGVSQSPSNKVTEKGKDVELRCDPISGHTALYWYRQSLGQGLEFLIYFQGNSAPDKSGLPSDRFSAERTGGSVSTLTIQRTQQEDSAVYLCASSLNPGLGQPQHFGDGTRLSIL.